This record looks at one T cell receptor (beta chain) sequence and its context. What it binds is unknown. The data are from a study of OX40 agonist ivuxolimab in advanced cancers. TCRdb's copy holds only in-frame clones and misses some; the assay was immunoSEQ multiplex PCR. The sample comprises just over 50,000 clones, 88% of which are singletons, and around 3.3% rests with the top ten. Trimming took 5 bases from V and 5 from J; bases not matched to a gene: 6. The germline V gene has CDR1 MDHEN and CDR2 SYDVKM. The CDR3 covers 15 residues. Whole-study results and caveats: Some patients who did not respond also had low normalized T-cell clonal expansion. Both CD4+ and CD8+ T cell populations in blood had undergone clonal expansion by week 6 at 0.1 to 3.0 mg/kg. Expanded peripheral T cell antigen specificity was not determined.

The specimen was CD4+ or CD8+ T cells sorted from blood, collected in a trial of the OX40 agonist ivuxolimab. The chain has TRBV28 and TRBJ2-6; 7 bases match TRBD2. The TCR was taken from an adult with an advanced solid tumor such as melanoma, head and neck, liver or kidney cancer. The CDR3 is CASSSGDVRANVLTF. CDR3 DNA: TGTGCCAGCAGTAGCGGGGACGTAAGGGCCAACGTCCTGACTTTC. The whole variable domain, remainder taken from reference TRBV28 and TRBJ2-6, is DVKVTQSSRYLVKRTGEKVFLECVQDMDHENMFWYRQDPGLGLRLIYFSYDVKMKEKGDIPEGYSVSREKKERFSLILESASTNQTSMYLCASSSGDVRANVLTFGAGSRLTVL.